The 30 T cell receptor beta chains in this list originate from one sample, sequenced in a study of cytomegalovirus exposure and HLA in healthy donors. The PCR employed 60 Vbeta primers together with 13 Jbeta primers. Data came from immunoSEQ multiplex PCR; TCRdb stores just in-frame clones and leaves some out. This sample has some 120,000 clones, with around 77% found just once. The sequenced sample consisted of PBMCs. The receptors originated from a woman aged 40 to 50 in good health and CMV-seropositive.

For the CDR3, the DNA is TGCAGCGTTGCGACAGGGGATCGGGAGCAGTACTTC. Amino acid sequence: CSVATGDREQYF. The chain employs TRBV29-1 and TRBJ2-7, with 8 bases lining up with TRBD1. V lost 4 bases and J lost 7; bases outside the gene matches: 6. The V gene's germline CDR1 is SQVTM and CDR2 ANQGSEA. The CDR3 has 12 residues.

The chain joins TRBV11-3 to TRBJ2-1; TRBD2 might be the D (5 bases). CDR1 is SGHNT and CDR2 is YENEEA in the germline V gene. The CDR3 covers 14 residues. Trimming left V 1 base short and J 2 bases short, with 6 bases between. The CDR3 protein is CASSLGGTYNEQFF. The CDR3 nucleotides read TGTGCCAGCAGCTTAGGAGGGACCTACAATGAGCAGTTCTTC.

The count of this clone is one. The rearrangement links TRBV13 to TRBJ2-7; 8 bases are a match to TRBD1. The CDR3 runs to 18 residues. V lost 5 bases, J lost 1 base, and 16 bases stayed unmatched. Germline V lookup: CDR1 PRHDT, CDR2 FYEKMQ (reference sequence). CDR3 DNA: TGTGCCAGCAGCATTACCCCGCTTCGGACAGGGCAATCCTACGAGCAGTACTTC. Translation: CASSITPLRTGQSYEQYF.

The V call is TRBV5-1, the J call TRBJ1-6; TRBD1 matches 7 bases. CDR3 length: 13 amino acids. Germline-derived CDR1 and CDR2 are SGHRS and YFSETQ. The ends lost 7 bases at V and 6 bases at J; junction bases unmatched: 4. Here the CDR3 reads CASRDSLNSPLHF. CDR3 in DNA: TGCGCCAGCCGGGACAGTCTTAATTCACCCCTCCACTTT.

The CDR3 DNA reads as TGTGCCAGCAGCGGAGAGGTCCCTGGGAGACGGACAGATACGCAGTATTTT. The encoded protein is CASSGEVPGRRTDTQYF. This sequence joins TRBV2 and TRBJ2-3, with a tentative D call TRBD2 (5 bases). This CDR3 spans 17 amino acids. Germline CDR1 and CDR2: SNHLY and FYNNEI. V was pared by 6 bases and J by 3 bases, with 22 bases between.

The genes are TRBV14 and TRBJ1-2; tentative D call: TRBD1 (6 bases). The CDR3 length is 19 residues. CDR1 is SGHDN and CDR2 is FVKESK in the germline V gene. Trimming took off 4 bases at V and 4 bases at J, with 28 bases between the two ends. The CDR3, as DNA: TGTGCCAGCAGCCCCTACTCAAACGGGACACCCCTTCGGGCCTATGGCTACACCTTC. Protein sequence: CASSPYSNGTPLRAYGYTF.

The rearrangement uses TRBV7-6 and TRBJ2-7; possible D gene TRBD2, 6 bases. Germline loops: CDR1 SGHVS, CDR2 FNYEAQ. V gave up 4 bases and J gave up 2 bases, with 21 bases separating them. The CDR3 runs to 17 residues. The CDR3 sequence: CASSSPTDRDSPYEQYF. The CDR3, as DNA: TGTGCCAGCAGCTCGCCAACTGACCGGGACTCACCCTACGAGCAGTACTTC. The variable domain in full, with the rest retrieved from reference TRBV7-6 and TRBJ2-7, is GAGVSQSPRYKVTKRGQDVALRCDPISGHVSLYWYRQALGQGPEFLTYFNYEAQQDKSGLPNDRFSAERPEGSISTLTIQRTEQRDSAMYRCASSSPTDRDSPYEQYFGPGTRLTVT.

This clone was recorded only once. The rearrangement links TRBV27 to TRBJ2-7, with TRBD1 identical over 9 bases. V was pared by 4 bases and J by 3 bases, with 7 bases of the junction left unmatched. The CDR3 extends over 15 amino acids. Germline CDR1 MNHEY, CDR2 SMNVEV (reference sequence). The CDR3 reads CASSSLGQGNYEQYF. The DNA of the CDR3 is TGTGCCAGCAGTTCCTTGGGACAGGGTAACTACGAGCAGTACTTC.

The chain links TRBV27 to TRBJ1-1; tentative D call: TRBD1 (6 bases). In germline, CDR1 is MNHEY, CDR2 SMNVEV (reference sequence). This CDR3 comprises 13 residues. V lost 5 bases and J lost 1, with 8 bases in between. CDR3 coding DNA: TGTGCCAGCAGTGGGACAAGGAACACTGAAGCTTTCTTT. It specifies CASSGTRNTEAFF.

The chain couples TRBV28 to TRBJ2-4; no clear D. The germline gives CDR1 MDHEN, CDR2 SYDVKM. Between the trimmed V and J ends, which lost 5 bases and 3 bases, there was a span of 8 bases. This CDR3 contains 13 residues. CDR3 region: CASSLTVKNIQYF. CDR3 nucleotide sequence: TGTGCCAGCAGTCTAACTGTCAAAAACATTCAGTACTTC.

V gene TRBV11-2 combines with J gene TRBJ1-1; no firm D call. CDR3 length: 14 amino acids. Deletions cut 5 bases from V and 4 bases from J, with 14 bases between. Germline CDR1 and CDR2: SGHAT and FQNNGV. CDR3 residues: CASSPRRGGTEAFF. Written as DNA, the CDR3 is TGTGCCAGCAGCCCCCGTCGGGGAGGCACTGAAGCTTTCTTT.

This rearrangement joins TRBV6-5 to TRBJ1-1; weak D call: TRBD1 (5 bases). CDR1 and CDR2 from the germline V gene are MNHEY and SVGAGI. The CDR3 totals 15 residues. The V and J ends lost 2 bases and 7 bases respectively, with 17 bases between them. The CDR3, as DNA: TGTGCCAGCAGTTACGGTACGGAGGGGAGAAGTGAAGCTTTCTTT. It specifies CASSYGTEGRSEAFF.

The rearrangement uses TRBV7-2 and TRBJ1-4; TRBD1 matches at 12 bases. Germline CDR1 reads SGHTA; CDR2 reads FQGNSA. V was pared by 5 bases and J by 7 bases, with 2 bases of the junction left unmatched. The CDR3 is 14 residues long. The CDR3 region is CASSRDRGPEKLFF. The DNA of the CDR3 is TGTGCCAGCAGCCGGGACAGGGGGCCTGAAAAACTGTTTTTT.

The chain joins TRBV7-6 to TRBJ2-7; possible D gene TRBD2, 6 bases. Trimming removed 5 bases at V and 6 bases at J, with 11 bases between. The CDR3 extends over 12 amino acids. Germline V gives CDR1 SGHVS, CDR2 FNYEAQ. The CDR3 DNA is TGTGCCAGCAGCCCTAGCGTGGGCGAGCAGTACTTC. The encoded protein is CASSPSVGEQYF.

V and J are TRBV28 and TRBJ2-2; 8 bases are a match to TRBD2. The CDR3 length is 15 residues. V gave up 2 bases and J gave up 6 bases; unmatched junction bases: 5. The germline gives CDR1 MDHEN, CDR2 SYDVKM. CDR3 in amino acids: CASSLASGRAGELFF. In nucleotides, the CDR3 is TGTGCCAGCAGTTTAGCTAGCGGGCGAGCCGGGGAGCTGTTTTTT.

The rearrangement uses TRBV11-2 and TRBJ2-2; D possibly corresponds to TRBD1 (5 bases). The CDR3 loop spans 16 amino acids. The germline V gene encodes CDR1 SGHAT and CDR2 FQNNGV. Deletions cut 4 bases from V and 6 bases from J, with 18 bases between. The CDR3 nucleotides are TGTGCCAGCAGCTCGTACAGGAGATCTGCGGCCGGGGAGCTGTTTTTT. Encoded protein: CASSSYRRSAAGELFF.

This clone was recorded a few times. This sequence joins TRBV11-2 and TRBJ2-1; TRBD2 aligns across 8 bases. The CDR3 is made up of 14 amino acids. From germline, CDR1 is SGHAT and CDR2 FQNNGV. Germline trimming cut 3 bases from V and 9 bases from J; bases unmatched to any gene: 7. CDR3 bases: TGTGCCAGCAGCTTGGCCCCAGCGGGAGCTGAGCAGTTCTTC. Residues: CASSLAPAGAEQFF.

J is TRBJ2-7 and V is TRBV4-2; 7 nucleotides agree with TRBD2. The CDR3 contains 13 residues. Trimming took 3 bases from V and 7 from J; bases not matched to a gene: 6. The germline V gene has CDR1 LGHNA and CDR2 YNFKEQ. The CDR3 region is CASSQGGAWEQYF. In nucleotides, the CDR3 is TGTGCCAGCAGCCAGGGAGGGGCATGGGAGCAGTACTTC.

This clone was observed a handful of times. The V and J genes are TRBV27 and TRBJ2-3, with TRBD2 identical over 9 bases. Germline lookup yields CDR1 MNHEY and CDR2 SMNVEV (reference sequence). This CDR3 contains 14 residues. V lost 0 bases to trimming and J lost 5 bases; unmatched junction nucleotides: 0. The DNA of the CDR3 is TGTGCCAGCAGTTTATCACTAGCGGGAGATACGCAGTATTTT. Its protein is CASSLSLAGDTQYF.

V usage is TRBV2 and J usage is TRBJ2-3, with TRBD2 as a possible D gene (5 bases). The ends were cut back, 6 bases at V and 5 bases at J, with 9 bases in the middle. This CDR3 contains 12 residues. The V gene's germline CDR1 is SNHLY and CDR2 FYNNEI. CDR3 amino acids: CASRLVKDTQYF. The CDR3, as DNA: TGTGCCAGCAGACTAGTCAAAGATACGCAGTATTTT.

V and J are TRBV7-9 and TRBJ1-4; 9 nucleotides line up with TRBD1. Germline CDR1 reads SEHNR; CDR2 reads FQNEAQ (reference sequence). The CDR3 has 15 residues. The ends lost 3 bases at V and 8 bases at J; junction bases unmatched: 7. The CDR3 DNA sequence: TGTGCCAGCAGCTTGGCGGGACAGGGTTTCGAAAAACTGTTTTTT. Amino acid sequence: CASSLAGQGFEKLFF.

This sequence joins TRBV27 and TRBJ2-7, with 7 bases fitting TRBD1. This CDR3 has 14 amino acids. The germline V gene has CDR1 MNHEY and CDR2 SMNVEV (reference sequence). V lost 7 bases, J lost 5 bases, and 11 bases stayed unmatched. The CDR3 protein is CASKVRGLRDEQYF. The CDR3 DNA reads TGTGCCAGCAAAGTGAGGGGGCTAAGGGACGAGCAGTACTTC.

The chain is built from TRBV5-1 and TRBJ2-7; tentative D call: TRBD2 (5 bases). CDR1 is SGHRS, CDR2 YFSETQ, per germline. The CDR3 extends over 15 amino acids. Deletions cut 0 bases from V and 7 bases from J, with 17 bases between. Written as DNA, the CDR3 is TGCGCCAGCAGCTTGGGAACGGGATTGCCGAGGGAGCAGTACTTC. Amino acids: CASSLGTGLPREQYF.

The sample holds a few counts of this clone. The chain links TRBV7-6 to TRBJ1-1; D remains ambiguous. V lost 11 bases and J lost 10, with 8 bases in between. Per the germline V gene, CDR1 is SGHVS and CDR2 is FNYEAQ. This CDR3 comprises 8 residues. The CDR3 is CAAVTAFF. The CDR3 bases are TGTGCCGCGGTTACAGCTTTCTTT.

A remark on this clone: The same CDR3 arises from other DNA sequences in this sample as well. V is TRBV4-2 and J is TRBJ1-1, with D tentatively TRBD1 (6 bases). Germline CDR1 reads LGHNA; CDR2 reads YNFKEQ. Trimming shortened V by 0 bases and J by 5 bases, and 10 bases separated the two germline ends. This CDR3 contains 14 residues. CDR3 sequence: CASSQDQGSTEAFF. CDR3 DNA: TGTGCCAGCAGCCAAGATCAGGGGTCGACTGAAGCTTTCTTT.

The chain carries TRBV4-1 and TRBJ1-4; D ambiguous. The CDR3 extends over 14 amino acids. The germline CDR1 and CDR2 sequences are MGHRA and YSYEKL. The ends were cut back, 0 bases at V and 10 bases at J, with 12 bases in the middle. The chain's CDR3 is CASSQESTNRKLFF. The CDR3 coding sequence is TGCGCCAGCAGCCAAGAATCAACTAATAGAAAACTGTTTTTT.

This sequence joins TRBV15 and TRBJ2-5, with D perhaps TRBD2 (7 bases). Germline-derived CDR1 and CDR2 are LNHNV and YYDKDF (reference sequence). Trimming stripped 0 bases from V and 4 bases from J, with 12 bases between. The CDR3 extends over 15 amino acids. The CDR3 reads CATSREGGGVETQYF. CDR3 DNA sequence: TGTGCCACCAGCAGAGAGGGGGGGGGCGTAGAGACCCAGTACTTC. The full variable domain, rest sourced from reference TRBV15 and TRBJ2-5, is DAMVIQNPRYQVTQFGKPVTLSCSQTLNHNVMYWYQQKSSQAPKLLFHYYDKDFNNEADTPDNFQSRRPNTSFCFLDIRSPGLGDTAMYLCATSREGGGVETQYFGPGTRLLVL.

The rearrangement joins TRBV28 to TRBJ1-5, with 7 bases matching TRBD1. The CDR3 extends over 17 amino acids. Germline V CDR1 and CDR2: MDHEN, SYDVKM. V lost 5 bases to trimming and J lost 1 base; unmatched junction nucleotides: 11. CDR3 DNA sequence: TGTGCCAGCAGTCCATACAGGGGTAGGGGAAGCAATCAGCCCCAGCATTTT. Translating it yields CASSPYRGRGSNQPQHF.

The V call is TRBV18, the J call TRBJ1-1; D remains ambiguous. Germline V gene lookup returns CDR1 KGHSH and CDR2 LQKENI. The V end was cut by 2 bases, the J end by 3 bases, with 7 bases between. This CDR3 contains 13 residues. The CDR3 loop reads CASSPSPDTEAFF. The CDR3, as DNA: TGTGCCAGCTCACCATCTCCCGACACTGAAGCTTTCTTT.

This chain connects TRBV30 to TRBJ2-5; the match to TRBD1 covers 10 bases. Gene TRBJ2-7 matches the end of the DNA better, so the J call may be wrong. Germline V gene data show CDR1 as GTSNPN and CDR2 as SVGIG (reference sequence). This CDR3 region has 18 residues. In DNA form, the CDR3 reads TGTGCCTGGAGTGTAAACCGGGACAGGGGATCTAAAGGCTACGAGCAGTACTTC. Translated: CAWSVNRDRGSKGYEQYF.